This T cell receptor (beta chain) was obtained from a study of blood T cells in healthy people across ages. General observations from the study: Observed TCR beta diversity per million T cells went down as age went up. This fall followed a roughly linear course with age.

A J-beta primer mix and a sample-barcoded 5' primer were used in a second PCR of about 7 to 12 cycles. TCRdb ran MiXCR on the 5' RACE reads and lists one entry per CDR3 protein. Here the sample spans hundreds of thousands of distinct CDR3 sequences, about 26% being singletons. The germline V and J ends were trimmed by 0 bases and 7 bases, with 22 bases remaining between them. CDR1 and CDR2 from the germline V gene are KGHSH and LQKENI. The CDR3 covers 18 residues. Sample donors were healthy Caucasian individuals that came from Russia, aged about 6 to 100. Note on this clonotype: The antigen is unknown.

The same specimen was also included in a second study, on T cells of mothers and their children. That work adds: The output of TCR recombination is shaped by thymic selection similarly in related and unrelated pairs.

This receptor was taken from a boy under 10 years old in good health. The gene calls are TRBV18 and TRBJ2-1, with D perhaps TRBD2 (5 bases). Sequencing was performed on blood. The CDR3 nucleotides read TGTGCCAGCTCACCACCGAATTTGCAGTCGAGGACTGGGAATGAGCAGTTCTTC. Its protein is CASSPPNLQSRTGNEQFF.